This TCR beta chain derives from a study of post-analysis software for immune sequencing data. Points from the study as a whole: Multiple sclerosis was associated with a significant reduction in normalized Chao1 diversity relative to controls. About five TRBV segments occurring more often in patients than controls included TRBV5-6, TRBV5-1 and TRBV20-1.

TCR beta libraries were prepared from cDNA with unique molecular identifiers. TCRdb ran MiXCR on the PCR reads and lists one entry per CDR3 protein. The table has roughly 730,000 distinct CDR3 sequences, 30% seen once. The CDR3 has 12 residues. With 3 bases clipped from V and 10 bases from J, the junction kept 4 bases outside the gene matches. In germline, CDR1 is SGDLS, CDR2 YYNGEE. As to this clonotype: Its cognate antigen is unknown.

The chain combines TRBV9 with TRBJ2-1, with TRBD1 matching 7 bases. The sequence derives from a girl aged 5-17 years with multiple sclerosis. The sequencing input was blood. CDR3 sequence: CASSATGAEQFF. The CDR3 DNA follows: TGTGCCAGCAGCGCCACAGGGGCCGAGCAGTTCTTC.